This is a list of T cell receptor beta chains from one sample in a study of T cell changes during pregnancy in multiple sclerosis. Sequencing used immunoSEQ multiplex PCR; TCRdb keeps in-frame clones, though not all of them. The sample contains 100,000 to 140,000 clones, around 92% of which appear only once. The material sequenced was peripheral blood, taken in the third trimester of pregnancy. All receptors derive from a female donor in good health, enrolled as a control in a pregnancy study. Each CDR3 is given with its conserved first and last residue. A D gene is named only where the DNA matches it firmly. Part of the rows lack a size; the others show once, few, many or a class for expanded clones.

NA	TRBV27	16	NA	TRBJ1-6	TGTGCCAGCAGTCCGCTGGGGCGGACAGAGCTTTCACCCCTCCACTTT	CASSPLGRTELSPLHF
NA	TRBV6-1	15	NA	TRBJ1-3	TGTGCCAGCAGTGAGTCAGACAACTCTGGAAACACCATATATTTT	CASSESDNSGNTIYF
NA	TRBV5-1	14	NA	TRBJ2-2	TGCGCCAGCAGCTTGGAGCGGGTATCCGGGGAGCTGTTTTTT	CASSLERVSGELFF
NA	TRBV6-5	13	NA	TRBJ1-1	TGTGCCAGCAGACCGACAGTGAACACTGAAGCTTTCTTT	CASRPTVNTEAFF
NA	TRBV25-1	15	NA	TRBJ1-1	TGTGCCAGCAGTGGGTTGAGCAGGGGGAACACTGAAGCTTTCTTT	CASSGLSRGNTEAFF
NA	TRBV21-1	21	NA	TRBJ2-7	TGTGCCAGCAGCAAAGGGTCCCGGGACAGGGGTGTGAGCCGTCTTCCACGCGAGCAGTACTTC	CASSKGSRDRGVSRLPREQYF
NA	TRBV5-1	13	NA	TRBJ1-1	TGCGCCAGCAGCACAAATGCGAACACTGAAGCTTTCTTT	CASSTNANTEAFF
NA	TRBV9	15	TRBD1	TRBJ1-1	TGTGCCAGCAGCGTAGCCGGGACAGGGGTGACTGAAGCTTTCTTT	CASSVAGTGVTEAFF
NA	TRBV15	17	NA	TRBJ2-2	TGTGCCACCAGCAGAGATCGCGGGGGCGCGAACACCGGGGAGCTGTTTTTT	CATSRDRGGANTGELFF
NA	TRBV4-1	13	TRBD1	TRBJ1-2	TGCGCCAGCAGCCAGACAGGGTTGTATGGCTACACCTTC	CASSQTGLYGYTF
NA	TRBV2	18	NA	TRBJ2-6	TGTGCCAGCTTCGGAGAATCGGACAGTTTCTCTGGGGCCAACGTCCTGACTTTC	CASFGESDSFSGANVLTF
NA	TRBV7-9	15	NA	TRBJ2-5	TGTGCCAGCAGCTTCACCGGGGGAGAGGGAGAGACCCAGTACTTC	CASSFTGGEGETQYF
NA	TRBV1	14	NA	TRBJ1-5	TGCACCAGCAGCCCCCAGGTAACGAATCAGCCCCAGCATTTT	CTSSPQVTNQPQHF
NA	TRBV4-2	14	NA	TRBJ1-5	TGTGCCAGCAGCCATGCGGGATTCAATCAGCCCCAGCATTTT	CASSHAGFNQPQHF
NA	TRBV5-6	14	NA	TRBJ1-2	TGTGCCAGCAGCTTCGGGTCCGGCAGCTATGGCTACACCTTC	CASSFGSGSYGYTF
NA	TRBV9	12	NA	TRBJ2-7	TGTGCCAGCAGCGTAGATACTGGCGAGCAGTACTTC	CASSVDTGEQYF
NA	TRBV5-6	13	TRBD1	TRBJ1-2	TGTGCCAGCAGCTTGGGCAGGGGGCATGGCTACACCTTC	CASSLGRGHGYTF
NA	TRBV10-2	16	NA	TRBJ2-3	TGCGCCAGCAGTGAGTCGATTGATCCGCCGGCAGATACGCAGTATTTT	CASSESIDPPADTQYF
NA	TRBV7-2	15	TRBD1	TRBJ1-2	TGTGCCAGCAGCCCCCAAGGACAGGGCTACTATGGCTACACCTTC	CASSPQGQGYYGYTF
few	TRBV10-1	16	NA	TRBJ1-3	TGCGCCAGCATTGGGGACGGCGGGACCTCTGGAAACACCATATATTTT	CASIGDGGTSGNTIYF
NA	TRBV30	13	TRBD1	TRBJ2-5	TGTGCCTGGAGACCCAGGGGGCAAGAGACCCAGTACTTC	CAWRPRGQETQYF
NA	TRBV7-2	15	TRBD1	TRBJ1-1	TGTGCCAGCAGCACCCAGACAGGGGTAAACACTGAAGCTTTCTTT	CASSTQTGVNTEAFF
NA	TRBV7-3	14	NA	TRBJ2-7	TGTGCCAGCAGCCCACAGGGAACCTCCTACGAGCAGTACTTC	CASSPQGTSYEQYF
NA	TRBV11-1	16	NA	TRBJ2-3	TGTGCCAGCAGCCCCGACCGACAGGGGAGGGCAGATACGCAGTATTTT	CASSPDRQGRADTQYF
NA	TRBV7-2	14	NA	TRBJ2-7	TGTGCCAGCAGCAGCAGGGGAAATCCCTACGAGCAGTACTTC	CASSSRGNPYEQYF